This entry lists 22 T cell receptor beta chains sequenced from one sample in a study of identical twins. TCRdb reanalysed the 5' RACE reads using MiXCR and keeps one entry per CDR3 protein. The table records a few hundred thousand distinct CDR3 sequences, about 18% of them present only once. Sequencing was performed on naive T cells sorted from blood. These receptors all come from a man aged 50 to 59 in good health.

At least ten counts were recorded for this clonotype. The chain couples TRBV5-6 to TRBJ2-2; D call uncertain. V was trimmed by 2 bases and J by 0 bases, leaving 11 bases between them. CDR3 length: 16 residues. CDR1 is SGHDT, CDR2 YYEEEE, per germline. The DNA of the CDR3 is TGTGCCAGCAGCTTACTTTACCTTTCGAACACCGGGGAGCTGTTTTTT. Translation gives CASSLLYLSNTGELFF.

This clonotype was seen many times. The V call is TRBV10-3, the J call TRBJ1-1; 8 bases align to TRBD1. The CDR3 length is 15 residues. Trimming removed 6 bases from V and 0 bases from J; junction bases left unmatched: 6. CDR1 and CDR2 (germline): ENHRY, SYGVKD. DNA for the CDR3: TGTGCCATCAGAAACCGGGACAGGATGAACACTGAAGCTTTCTTT. Translating gives CAIRNRDRMNTEAFF.

This clonotype showed up just a few times. The chain employs TRBV14 and TRBJ2-7, with 8 bases matching TRBD1. Looked up from germline, CDR1 is SGHDN and CDR2 is FVKESK. The CDR3 contains 14 residues. Trimming removed 6 bases from V and 0 bases from J; junction bases left unmatched: 4. CDR3 DNA: TGTGCCAGCAGGGTGACAGGGGCCTCCTACGAGCAGTACTTC. Its protein product is CASRVTGASYEQYF.

At least ten counts were recorded for this clonotype. The chain is built from TRBV6-1 and TRBJ2-1; D might be TRBD1 (6 bases). From germline, CDR1 is MNHNS and CDR2 SASEGT. V lost 8 bases and J lost 4, with 15 bases in between. The CDR3 length is 14 residues. Written as DNA, the CDR3 is TGTGCCAGCGGGGGTGGGACAACTTACAATGAGCAGTTCTTC. Its protein product is CASGGGTTYNEQFF.

The table lists this clonotype with a few counts. This sequence joins TRBV4-3 and TRBJ2-3; the D gene could be TRBD1 or TRBD2 (5 bases each). The germline V gene has CDR1 LGHNA and CDR2 YSLEER. The CDR3 consists of 16 residues. Trimming stripped 0 bases from V and 6 bases from J, with 16 bases between. The chain's CDR3 is CASSQDLAQAGDTQYF. CDR3 nucleotide sequence: TGCGCCAGCAGCCAAGATCTCGCACAGGCGGGTGATACGCAGTATTTT.

This clonotype was found a few times. The gene calls are TRBV29-1 and TRBJ2-7; 7 nucleotides agree with TRBD2. J was trimmed by 6 bases and V by 2 bases; bases with no gene match: 7. This CDR3 contains 13 residues. The germline V gene has CDR1 SQVTM and CDR2 ANQGSEA. CDR3 in DNA: TGCAGCGTTGAAAACAGCGGGGTGGGCGAGCAGTACTTC. Translation gives CSVENSGVGEQYF.

The V and J genes are TRBV30 and TRBJ2-4; a weak D match, TRBD1 (6 bases). Trimming stripped 3 bases from V and 6 bases from J, with 9 bases between. The CDR3 is made up of 12 amino acids. Germline lookup yields CDR1 GTSNPN and CDR2 SVGIG (reference sequence). CDR3 in amino acids: CAWSLTGNIQYF. The CDR3 DNA is TGTGCCTGGAGCCTGACAGGAAACATTCAGTACTTC.

The chain employs TRBV5-1 and TRBJ2-1; 7 bases fit TRBD2. The CDR3 contains 16 residues. The germline V gene encodes CDR1 SGHRS and CDR2 YFSETQ. J lost 4 bases, V lost 0 bases, and 7 bases had no gene match. For the CDR3, the DNA is TGCGCCAGCAGCTTGGTCGCGGGAGCAAGTTACAATGAGCAGTTCTTC. This gives the protein CASSLVAGASYNEQFF.

This chain connects TRBV7-8 to TRBJ2-2; 8 bases fit TRBD2. Germline values: CDR1 SGHVS, CDR2 FQNEAQ. This CDR3 is 14 amino acids long. Trimming took 6 bases from V and 4 from J; bases not matched to a gene: 4. Written as DNA, the CDR3 is TGTGCCAGCAGGTTTAGCGGGATCACCGGGGAGCTGTTTTTT. Encoded protein: CASRFSGITGELFF.

This clonotype was seen a few times. The rearrangement joins TRBV4-1 to TRBJ2-3; no clear D gene. This CDR3 comprises 15 residues. Deletions cut 2 bases from V and 3 bases from J, with 12 bases between. Germline CDR1 is MGHRA and CDR2 is YSYEKL. CDR3 protein: CASSQWSNPTDTQYF. Written as DNA, the CDR3 is TGCGCCAGCAGCCAATGGTCCAACCCAACAGATACGCAGTATTTT.

This clonotype turned up a few times. This chain uses TRBV7-3 with TRBJ2-1, with D unclear. Germline CDR1 reads SGHTA; CDR2 reads FQGTGA. CDR3 length: 14 amino acids. V shed 0 bases and J shed 10 bases, with 13 bases lying between them. CDR3 residues: CASSLTNLPREQFF. In DNA, the CDR3 is TGTGCCAGCAGCTTAACGAATCTGCCTCGGGAGCAGTTCTTC.

The rearrangement uses TRBV19 and TRBJ1-1, with unresolved D. CDR3 length: 14 residues. The ends were cut back, 1 base at V and 4 bases at J, with 10 bases in the middle. Per germline, CDR1 LNHDA and CDR2 SQIVND (reference sequence). The CDR3 DNA is TGTGCCAGTAGTATAGTCAGCATCAGCACTGAAGCTTTCTTT. It encodes CASSIVSISTEAFF.

The gene calls are TRBV6-5 and TRBJ2-7, with 8 bases aligning to TRBD2. CDR3 size: 14 residues. Trimming cost V 5 bases and J 7 bases; bases outside gene matches: 10. Germline V gives CDR1 MNHEY, CDR2 SVGAGI. The chain's CDR3 is CASSNYGGAGEQYF. The DNA of the CDR3 is TGTGCCAGCAGTAACTACGGGGGGGCGGGGGAGCAGTACTTC.

This clonotype has at least ten counts. The chain uses TRBV29-1 and TRBJ2-7, with D perhaps TRBD2 (6 bases). CDR1 SQVTM and CDR2 ANQGSEA come from the germline V gene. The CDR3 has 13 residues. Trimming removed 2 bases from V and 1 base from J, with 9 bases in between. In DNA form, the CDR3 reads TGCAGCGTTGAACTAGCGCTATCCTACGAGCAGTACTTC. Residues: CSVELALSYEQYF.

This clonotype was observed a handful of times. The V gene is TRBV14, the J gene TRBJ2-1; D is uncertain. CDR3 length: 14 amino acids. Germline V gene data show CDR1 as SGHDN and CDR2 as FVKESK. V was clipped by 4 bases and J by 4 bases, with 11 bases between them. The CDR3 here is CASSRLTGYNEQFF. DNA for the CDR3: TGTGCCAGCAGCCGACTGACTGGGTACAATGAGCAGTTCTTC.

The J gene is TRBJ2-1, the V gene TRBV19; no clear D gene. Per germline, CDR1 LNHDA and CDR2 SQIVND (reference sequence). V gave up 3 bases and J gave up 9 bases, with 9 bases separating them. CDR3 length: 12 amino acids. DNA of the CDR3: TGTGCCAGTAGTATGTCGCGTGGTGAGCAGTTCTTC. It specifies CASSMSRGEQFF.

The V call is TRBV7-9, the J call TRBJ1-4, with 8 bases that match TRBD1. Losses at the gene ends were 5 bases for V and 3 bases for J; bases not matched to a gene: 11. Germline loops: CDR1 SEHNR, CDR2 FQNEAQ (reference sequence). This CDR3 is built from 17 residues. The CDR3 spells CASSGVPGGLANEKLFF. The CDR3 DNA reads TGTGCCAGCAGCGGAGTGCCAGGGGGCTTAGCTAATGAAAAACTGTTTTTT.

This chain uses TRBV5-1 with TRBJ2-1; the match to TRBD2 covers 8 bases. Germline CDR1 and CDR2: SGHRS and YFSETQ. The V gene end was trimmed by 4 bases and the J gene end by 3 bases; junction bases not matched to a gene: 6. The CDR3 sequence is 15 residues long. DNA of the CDR3: TGCGCCAGCAGCCCCTCGGGAGGGGACTACAATGAGCAGTTCTTC. It yields the protein CASSPSGGDYNEQFF.

This clonotype was seen at least ten times. The chain carries TRBV5-1 and TRBJ2-7; D is undetermined. Germline CDR1 and CDR2: SGHRS and YFSETQ. The CDR3 loop spans 12 amino acids. V was cut by 4 bases and J by 6 bases, with 11 bases left in between. CDR3 in DNA: TGCGCCAGCAGCCCTGGCCAGGCCGAGCAGTACTTC. As protein: CASSPGQAEQYF.

In this sample, this clonotype turned up a few times. The genes are TRBV20-1 and TRBJ2-7, with 10 bases matching TRBD2. The germline gives CDR1 DFQATT, CDR2 SNEGSKA (reference sequence). V lost 5 bases, J lost 5 bases, and 12 bases stayed unmatched. The CDR3 length is 15 residues. CDR3 residues: CSAGSSGRIFHEQYF. CDR3 bases: TGCAGTGCTGGTTCTAGCGGGAGAATTTTCCACGAGCAGTACTTC.

This chain's CDR3 is CASSLGGGNQETQYF. CDR3 in DNA: TGCGCCAGCAGCTTGGGGGGGGGGAACCAAGAGACCCAGTACTTC. This chain connects TRBV5-1 to TRBJ2-5, with TRBD2 matching over 7 bases. Germline-derived CDR1 and CDR2 are SGHRS and YFSETQ. The length of the CDR3 is 15 residues. V shed 0 bases, J shed 0 bases, and the junction held 2 bases outside the gene matches.

The sample holds a few counts of this clonotype. The chain is built from TRBV6-5 and TRBJ1-1; no reliable D call. CDR1 is MNHEY and CDR2 is SVGAGI in the germline V gene. The CDR3 loop spans 13 amino acids. V lost 2 bases to trimming and J lost 6 bases, with 10 bases between them. The CDR3 is CASSYVNAAEAFF. CDR3 in DNA: TGTGCCAGCAGTTACGTTAACGCTGCTGAAGCTTTCTTT.